Sample share makes the clone carrying this TCR beta chain medium-sized. The antigen remains unidentified. Produced via immunoSEQ multiplex PCR; TCRdb's table is partial and in-frame only. The sample records 25,000 to 35,000 clones, roughly 87% being singletons. This specimen belongs to a study of OX40 agonist ivuxolimab in advanced cancers. Whole-study results and caveats: Both blood CD4+ and CD8+ T cells showed clonal growth by week 6 at 0.1 to 3.0 mg/kg.

Germline V CDR1 and CDR2: PRHDT, FYEKMQ (reference sequence). The CDR3 covers 15 residues. J lost 0 bases, V lost 4 bases, and 6 bases had no gene match. The gene calls are TRBV13 and TRBJ2-7; 7 bases line up with TRBD2. The sequencing used CD4+ or CD8+ T cells sorted from blood, collected in a trial of the OX40 agonist ivuxolimab. This receptor was obtained from an adult with an advanced solid tumor such as melanoma, head and neck, liver or kidney cancer. CDR3 region: CASSSPTSFSYEQYF. The DNA of the CDR3 is TGTGCCAGCAGCTCCCCGACTAGCTTCTCCTACGAGCAGTACTTC.